This T cell receptor beta chain was identified in a study of blood T cell repertoires in COVID-19 (dated by TCRdb to the early 2020s). For the study in its entirety: Collaborator samples came from the United States, Italy and Spain and covered acute and convalescent phases of COVID-19. The prospective study material was composed of cDNA or gDNA derived from T cells, B-cell-depleted T cells, or PBMCs. Subjects who had been exposed to COVID-19, were actively infected with it, or had recovered from it provided the deeply sampled blood TCRbeta repertoires that made up the dataset. The repertoires were released in a freely available public database meant as a resource for research on the immune response to SARS-CoV-2. Samples came from the ongoing ImmuneRACE study (first 160 participants) plus 1,254 subjects from 6 global collaborators. The sample metadata nearly always contained a de-identified subject ID, COVID-19 status, age in years and sex. HLA class I and class II types, where available, came from metadata supplied by the sample provider rather than from assay-based typing. What the research found in general, with its limitations: The quantity of clinical and demographic metadata differed by source and by participant and was supplied without curation.

This clone was picked up a small number of times. This receptor's antigen is unknown. Base qualities were left out, and no much larger clone turns up one base away. TCRbeta CDR3 regions were amplified from genomic DNA using the immunoSEQ Assay, a bias-controlled multiplex PCR. Turning to the authors' computational methods: The number of nucleated cells in each sample was estimated by amplification of reference gene primers within the assay. To quantify the absolute abundance of each unique TCRbeta CDR3 rearrangement, sequence reads were collapsed and filtered. For each sample, productive Simpson clonality was calculated by taking the square root of Simpson's diversity index across productive rearrangements. TCRdb obtained this table from immuneACCESS and retained in-frame rearrangements with V and J assigned. These tables miss some clones; where compared with another copy, unresolved V genes account for less than half of the shortfall, and the remainder is unexplained. That table is the source of V, J and clone size, and D and trimming were worked out from the DNA. In all, the sample holds some 39,000 clones, and roughly three quarters of those were seen once. The biggest ten clones account for about 27% of the sample.

The collaborating institutions used their own protocols to collect whole blood in K2EDTA tubes. For TCRbeta analysis, collaborator samples were shipped as frozen whole blood, as isolated PBMCs, or as DNA extracted from either sample type. The germline V gene supplies CDR1 SGHTA and CDR2 FQGTGA. V is cut by 1 base and J by 9 bases, and the space between the germline ends is 13 bases. Including cysteine and phenylalanine, the CDR3 has 14 amino acids. The DNA shown is the 42-base CDR3, in frame from base 1. The chain was built from TRBV7-3 and TRBJ2-1; tentative D gene TRBD1, with 6 bases matching. Sequenced: peripheral blood. This receptor was taken from a man older than 75 with acute or convalescent COVID-19. Here is the DNA: TGTGCCAGCAGCTTAAGTCTGGGGGCCAGTGAGCAGTTCTTC. This codes for CASSLSLGASEQFF.